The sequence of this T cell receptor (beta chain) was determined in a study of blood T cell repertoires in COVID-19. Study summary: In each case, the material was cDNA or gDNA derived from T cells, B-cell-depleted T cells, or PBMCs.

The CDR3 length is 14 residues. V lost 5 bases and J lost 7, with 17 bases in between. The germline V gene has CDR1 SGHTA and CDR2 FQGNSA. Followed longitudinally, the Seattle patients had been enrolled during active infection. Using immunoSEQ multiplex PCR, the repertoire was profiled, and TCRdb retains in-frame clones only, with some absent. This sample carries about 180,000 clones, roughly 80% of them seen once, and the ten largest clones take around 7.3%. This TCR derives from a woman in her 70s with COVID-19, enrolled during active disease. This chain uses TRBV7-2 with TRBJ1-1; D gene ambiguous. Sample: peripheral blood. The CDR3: CASSPWPFGGEAFF. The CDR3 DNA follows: TGTGCCAGCAGCCCATGGCCCTTCGGCGGTGAAGCTTTCTTT.